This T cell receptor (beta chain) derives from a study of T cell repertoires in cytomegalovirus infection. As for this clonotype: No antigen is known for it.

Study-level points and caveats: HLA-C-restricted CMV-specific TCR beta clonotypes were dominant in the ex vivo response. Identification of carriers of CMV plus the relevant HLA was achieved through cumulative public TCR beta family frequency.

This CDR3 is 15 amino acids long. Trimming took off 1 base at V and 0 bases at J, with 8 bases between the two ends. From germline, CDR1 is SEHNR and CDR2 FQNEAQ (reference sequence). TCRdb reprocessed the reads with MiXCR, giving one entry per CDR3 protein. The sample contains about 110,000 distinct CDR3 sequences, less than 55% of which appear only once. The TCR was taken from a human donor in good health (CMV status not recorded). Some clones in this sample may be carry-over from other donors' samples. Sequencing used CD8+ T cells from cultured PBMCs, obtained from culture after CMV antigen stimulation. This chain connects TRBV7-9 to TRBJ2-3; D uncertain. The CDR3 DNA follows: TGTGCCAGCAGCTTAGACTTCGATAGCACAGATACGCAGTATTTT. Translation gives CASSLDFDSTDTQYF. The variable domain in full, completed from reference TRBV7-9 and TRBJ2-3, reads DTGVSQNPRHKITKRGQNVTFRCDPISEHNRLYWYRQTLGQGPEFLTYFQNEAQLEKSRLLSDRFSAERPKGSFSTLEIQRTEQGDSAMYLCASSLDFDSTDTQYFGPGTRLTVL.